What follows are 30 T cell receptor beta chains derived from one specimen sequenced in a study of OX40 agonist ivuxolimab in advanced cancers. Clones were sequenced by immunoSEQ multiplex PCR, and TCRdb holds only the in-frame ones, with some missing. The sample holds fewer than 60,000 clones; about 89% are singletons and the top ten take 10% to 15%. The sample consisted of CD4+ or CD8+ T cells sorted from blood, taken in a trial of the OX40 agonist ivuxolimab. All receptors derive from an adult with an advanced solid tumor such as melanoma, head and neck, liver or kidney cancer.

This CDR3 is CASSLGQGVVDEQYF. The CDR3 region has the DNA TGCGCCAGCAGCTTGGGACAGGGGGTTGTGGACGAGCAGTACTTC. The chain links TRBV5-1 to TRBJ2-7; TRBD1 matches 9 bases. The germline CDR1 and CDR2 sequences are SGHRS and YFSETQ. Trimming removed 0 bases from V and 5 bases from J; junction bases left unmatched: 6. The CDR3 has 15 residues.

The rearrangement joins TRBV10-3 to TRBJ2-1, with a weak D call TRBD2 (5 bases). In germline, CDR1 is ENHRY, CDR2 SYGVKD. There are 12 residues in the CDR3. The germline V and J ends were trimmed by 4 bases and 8 bases, with 9 bases remaining between them. This CDR3 is CAISARDHEQFF. CDR3 in DNA: TGTGCCATCAGTGCACGGGATCATGAGCAGTTCTTC.

The CDR3 spells CAISDGRVGNEQFF. The CDR3 DNA follows: TGTGCCATCAGTGACGGAAGGGTGGGGAATGAGCAGTTCTTC. The chain employs TRBV10-3 and TRBJ2-1; unclear D gene. The V and J ends lost 3 bases and 7 bases respectively, with 13 bases between them. The V gene's germline CDR1 is ENHRY and CDR2 SYGVKD. The CDR3 runs to 14 residues.

The V and J genes are TRBV7-2 and TRBJ1-2; 7 bases fit TRBD1. The J segment lost 5 bases and the V segment lost 4 bases, leaving 7 bases of the junction unmatched. CDR1 SGHTA and CDR2 FQGNSA come from the germline V gene. There are 14 residues in the CDR3. The CDR3 coding sequence is TGTGCCAGCAGCTCCCGCCAGGGGGGTTATGGCTACACCTTC. Translating it yields CASSSRQGGYGYTF.

This clone was recorded only once. The V gene is TRBV5-4, the J gene TRBJ1-1; the D gene is possibly TRBD1 (6 bases). Germline V gene data show CDR1 as SGHNT and CDR2 as YYREEE (reference sequence). This CDR3 is 13 amino acids long. The ends were cut back, 5 bases at V and 4 bases at J, with 12 bases in the middle. Written as DNA, the CDR3 is TGTGCCAGCAGATCTCAGGGGAGCACTGAAGCTTTCTTT. Protein product: CASRSQGSTEAFF.

The chain joins TRBV19 to TRBJ2-2, with D possibly matching TRBD1 (5 bases). The CDR3 is made up of 14 amino acids. Trimming cost V 5 bases and J 6 bases, with 13 bases left between them. Germline CDR1 is LNHDA and CDR2 is SQIVND (reference sequence). The CDR3 nucleotides read TGTGCCAGTAGTTGGCAGGGTATAGCCGGGGAGCTGTTTTTT. Encoded protein: CASSWQGIAGELFF.

The chain recombines TRBV28 with TRBJ2-6, with a weak D call TRBD1 (7 bases). The CDR3 covers 19 residues. V was shortened by 3 bases and J by 0 bases, with 18 bases between the two germline ends. Germline V lookup: CDR1 MDHEN, CDR2 SYDVKM. The CDR3: CASSLEGDRAYSGANVLTF. The CDR3, as DNA: TGTGCCAGCAGTTTGGAGGGGGACAGAGCTTACTCTGGGGCCAACGTCCTGACTTTC.

The chain uses TRBV7-9 and TRBJ2-2, with a weak D call TRBD2 (6 bases). Trimming removed 2 bases from V and 0 bases from J, with 7 bases in between. The CDR3 length is 15 residues. CDR1 and CDR2 from the germline V gene are SEHNR and FQNEAQ (reference sequence). CDR3 nucleotide sequence: TGTGCCAGCAGCTTACGGGGGACGAACACCGGGGAGCTGTTTTTT. Translation: CASSLRGTNTGELFF. Supplemented by reference TRBV7-9 and TRBJ2-2, the full variable domain reads DTGVSQNPRHKITKRGQNVTFRCDPISEHNRLYWYRQTLGQGPEFLTYFQNEAQLEKSRLLSDRFSAERPKGSFSTLEIQRTEQGDSAMYLCASSLRGTNTGELFFGEGSRLTVL.

There are a few counts of this clone. The chain combines TRBV12-2 with TRBJ2-2; the table's D call of TRBD1 was not tested on the DNA. TRBV12-2 is annotated as a pseudogene. This CDR3 contains 15 residues. CDR3 coding DNA: TGTGCAAGTCGTCTTCGACAGGGGTCGGCCGGGGAGCTGTTTTTT. It yields the protein CASRLRQGSAGELFF.

The chain is built from TRBV18 and TRBJ1-3, with a weak D call TRBD1 (6 bases). The ends were cut back, 5 bases at V and 2 bases at J, with 13 bases in the middle. The CDR3 is 15 residues long. Germline V gene data show CDR1 as KGHSH and CDR2 as LQKENI. CDR3: CASSFYYRAGNTIYF. In DNA form, the CDR3 reads TGTGCCAGCTCATTTTACTACAGGGCTGGAAACACCATATATTTT.

The J gene is TRBJ1-6, the V gene TRBV28, with TRBD1 identical over 7 bases. This CDR3 is built from 13 residues. V was pared by 5 bases and J by 11 bases, with 6 bases of the junction left unmatched. CDR1 and CDR2 from the germline V gene are MDHEN and SYDVKM. The CDR3 bases are TGTGCCAGCAGTGTCGACAGGGAGGCACCCCTCCACTTT. Protein: CASSVDREAPLHF.

The chain is built from TRBV14 and TRBJ1-1; a possible D gene is TRBD1 (6 bases). V was trimmed by 2 bases and J by 11 bases, leaving 9 bases between them. The CDR3 loop spans 11 amino acids. Looked up from germline, CDR1 is SGHDN and CDR2 is FVKESK. The CDR3, as DNA: TGTGCCAGCAGCCAATACCAGGGGGCTTTCTTT. It is translated as CASSQYQGAFF.

The chain couples TRBV5-5 to TRBJ2-7, with 8 positions matching TRBD1. Germline assignment: CDR1 SGHKS and CDR2 YYEKEE (reference sequence). The J segment lost 2 bases and the V segment lost 0 bases, leaving 4 bases of the junction unmatched. CDR3 length: 15 amino acids. The CDR3 sequence: CASSLETGEAYEQYF. DNA of the CDR3: TGTGCCAGCAGCTTGGAGACAGGGGAAGCCTACGAGCAGTACTTC.

The chain uses TRBV7-9 and TRBJ2-5; 7 bases align to TRBD2. CDR3 length: 15 amino acids. Trimming at V came to 1 base and at J to 1 base, leaving 3 bases not matched to a gene. CDR1 is SEHNR and CDR2 is FQNEAQ in the germline V gene (reference sequence). DNA of the CDR3: TGTGCCAGCAGCTTAGTGGGGGGGACCCAAGAGACCCAGTACTTC. It specifies CASSLVGGTQETQYF.

The rearrangement uses TRBV6-6 and TRBJ2-7; 10 positions match TRBD2. V shed 7 bases and J 0 bases; nucleotides not matched to a gene: 3. CDR3 length: 14 residues. Germline values: CDR1 MNHNY, CDR2 SVGAGI (reference sequence). For the CDR3, the DNA is TGTGCCAGCAAAACTAGCGGGGACTCCTACGAGCAGTACTTC. Translating gives CASKTSGDSYEQYF.

The chain has TRBV2 and TRBJ1-6; D gene unclear. Germline V gene lookup returns CDR1 SNHLY and CDR2 FYNNEI. The CDR3 sequence is 13 residues long. Trimming removed 5 bases from V and 6 bases from J, with 8 bases in between. Here the CDR3 DNA reads TGTGCCAGCAGTAACGTCGCTAATTCACCCCTCCACTTT. As protein: CASSNVANSPLHF.

The rearrangement uses TRBV11-2 and TRBJ2-1, with TRBD2 as a possible D gene (5 bases). Trimming stripped 7 bases from V and 10 bases from J, with 23 bases between. The CDR3 spans 15 residues. Germline loops: CDR1 SGHAT, CDR2 FQNNGV. CDR3 amino acids: CASTLPGSAIQEQFF. CDR3 DNA sequence: TGTGCCAGCACACTACCGGGGTCCGCAATCCAAGAGCAGTTCTTC.

This chain joins TRBV6-6 and TRBJ1-5; D is ambiguous. The ends were cut back, 2 bases at V and 4 bases at J, with 6 bases in the middle. CDR1 and CDR2 (germline): MNHNY, SVGAGI (reference sequence). The CDR3 has 13 residues. The CDR3 spells CASSYDLNQPQHF. The CDR3 bases are TGTGCCAGCAGTTACGACCTTAATCAGCCCCAGCATTTT.

J is TRBJ1-3 and V is TRBV5-8, with D unresolved. The CDR3 is 13 amino acids. Germline-derived CDR1 and CDR2 are SGHTS and YDEGEE. The ends were cut back, 4 bases at V and 0 bases at J, with 5 bases in the middle. The DNA of the CDR3 is TGTGCCAGCAGCCAATACTCTGGAAACACCATATATTTT. Translated, it gives CASSQYSGNTIYF.

V is TRBV27 and J is TRBJ1-4; a weak D match, TRBD1 (5 bases). CDR1 MNHEY and CDR2 SMNVEV come from the germline V gene (reference sequence). This CDR3 region has 15 residues. V lost 2 bases, J lost 6 bases, and 13 bases lay in between. The CDR3 DNA is TGTGCCAGCAGTTTAAGGGCCCAGGGCTATGAAAAACTGTTTTTT. It translates to CASSLRAQGYEKLFF.

V usage is TRBV28 and J usage is TRBJ2-1, with D possibly matching TRBD2 (5 bases). The CDR3 consists of 12 residues. Deletions cut 6 bases from V and 7 bases from J, with 10 bases between. The V gene's germline CDR1 is MDHEN and CDR2 SYDVKM. The CDR3 bases are TGTGCCAGCAGCCAAGCGGTTAATGAGCAGTTCTTC. This translates into CASSQAVNEQFF.

The gene calls are TRBV10-2 and TRBJ2-3; D might be TRBD2 (5 bases). The V gene's germline CDR1 is WSHSY and CDR2 SAAADI. V was trimmed by 6 bases and J by 2 bases, leaving 15 bases between them. The CDR3 has 15 amino acids. This CDR3 is CASRDLLTNTDTQYF. The CDR3 bases are TGCGCCAGCAGGGACCTACTGACTAACACAGATACGCAGTATTTT.

This clone has a single count. V is TRBV9 and J is TRBJ2-1; D possibly uses TRBD1 or TRBD2 (5 bases each). Germline-derived CDR1 and CDR2 are SGDLS and YYNGEE. The CDR3 consists of 17 residues. Trimming shortened V by 0 bases and J by 5 bases, and 18 bases separated the two germline ends. CDR3 amino acids: CASSVASRGAWDNEQFF. CDR3 nucleotides: TGTGCCAGCAGCGTAGCCTCGCGAGGGGCCTGGGACAATGAGCAGTTCTTC.

Concerning this clone itself: One end of the junction is discordant with germline, which a read error may explain. The chain links TRBV7-7 to TRBJ2-1; 7 bases line up with TRBD1. The germline V gene encodes CDR1 SSHAT and CDR2 FNYEAQ (reference sequence). This CDR3 comprises 13 residues. DNA for the CDR3: TGTGCTAGCAGCCGTACAGGGGTCGATGAGCAGTTCTTC. Translation gives CASSRTGVDEQFF.

V and J are TRBV4-2 and TRBJ2-2; D possibly corresponds to TRBD2 (5 bases). CDR1 is LGHNA, CDR2 YNFKEQ, per germline. CDR3 length equals 15 residues. Trimming left V 7 bases short and J 7 bases short, with 19 bases between. For the CDR3, the DNA is TGTGCCAGCAAAGGAGCCGGAGGCGAAAGCGGGGAGCTGTTTTTT. Encoded protein: CASKGAGGESGELFF.

The CDR3 bases are TGTGCCAGCAGTAGGCACAGGGAGCAGCCCCAGCATTTT. Encoded protein: CASSRHREQPQHF. The V and J genes are TRBV2 and TRBJ1-5; a weak D match, TRBD1 (6 bases). This CDR3 is built from 13 residues. V lost 5 bases, J lost 7 bases, and 12 bases lay in between. From germline, CDR1 is SNHLY and CDR2 FYNNEI.

The rearrangement links TRBV5-1 to TRBJ2-7, with 7 bases fitting TRBD1. In germline, CDR1 is SGHRS, CDR2 YFSETQ. Germline trimming cut 4 bases from V and 6 bases from J; bases unmatched to any gene: 10. This CDR3 spans 14 amino acids. CDR3 loop: CASSPRDSRREQYF. In nucleotides, the CDR3 is TGCGCCAGCAGCCCACGGGACAGTAGACGCGAGCAGTACTTC.

This clone was counted a single time. The chain combines TRBV2 with TRBJ2-7, with D perhaps given as TRBD1 or TRBD2 (6 bases each). Trimming shortened V by 8 bases and J by 5 bases, and 22 bases separated the two germline ends. This CDR3 is built from 15 residues. From germline, CDR1 is SNHLY and CDR2 FYNNEI. Here the CDR3 reads CASVVEGEWVNEQYF. CDR3 DNA sequence: TGTGCCAGCGTTGTGGAGGGGGAGTGGGTGAACGAGCAGTACTTC. Using reference TRBV2 and TRBJ2-7 for the parts outside the CDR3, the full variable domain is EPEVTQTPSHQVTQMGQEVILRCVPISNHLYFYWYRQILGQKVEFLVSFYNNEISEKSEIFDDQFSVERPDGSNFTLKIRSTKLEDSAMYFCASVVEGEWVNEQYFGPGTRLTVT.

The chain couples TRBV7-2 to TRBJ2-2; 7 bases are shared with TRBD1. The V gene's germline CDR1 is SGHTA and CDR2 FQGNSA. Germline trimming cut 1 base from V and 3 bases from J; bases unmatched to any gene: 5. This CDR3 has 16 amino acids. CDR3 sequence: CASSLGPGQYTGELFF. CDR3 bases: TGTGCCAGCAGCTTAGGACCGGGACAGTACACCGGGGAGCTGTTTTTT.

This sequence joins TRBV19 and TRBJ2-1; D unclear. The CDR3 is 13 amino acids. Trimming took 6 bases from V and 7 from J, leaving 13 bases between them. Per the germline V gene, CDR1 is LNHDA and CDR2 is SQIVND (reference sequence). CDR3 sequence (DNA): TGTGCCAGTAGCCGAGACGTGTGGAATGAGCAGTTCTTC. Its protein product is CASSRDVWNEQFF.